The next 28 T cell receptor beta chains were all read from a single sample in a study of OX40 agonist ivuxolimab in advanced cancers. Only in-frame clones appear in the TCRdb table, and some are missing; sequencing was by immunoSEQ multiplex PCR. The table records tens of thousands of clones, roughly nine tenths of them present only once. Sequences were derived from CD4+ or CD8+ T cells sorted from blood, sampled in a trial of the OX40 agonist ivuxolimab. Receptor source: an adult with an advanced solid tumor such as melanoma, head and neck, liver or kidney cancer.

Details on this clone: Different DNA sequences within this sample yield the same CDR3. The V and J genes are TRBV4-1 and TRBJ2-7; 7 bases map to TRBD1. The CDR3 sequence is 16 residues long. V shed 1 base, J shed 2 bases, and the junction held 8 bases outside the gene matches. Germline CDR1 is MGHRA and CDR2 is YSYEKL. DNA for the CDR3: TGCGCCAGCAGCCAAGGGGCCTCCGGGACAGCCTACGAGCAGTACTTC. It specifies CASSQGASGTAYEQYF.

This chain's CDR3 is CASSDPAGGTDTQYF. The DNA of the CDR3 is TGTGCCAGCAGCGATCCGGCGGGAGGCACAGATACGCAGTATTTT. This chain links TRBV7-7 with TRBJ2-3; TRBD2 matches at 7 bases. Germline loops: CDR1 SSHAT, CDR2 FNYEAQ (reference sequence). V shed 5 bases and J 1 base; nucleotides not matched to a gene: 6. The CDR3 covers 15 residues.

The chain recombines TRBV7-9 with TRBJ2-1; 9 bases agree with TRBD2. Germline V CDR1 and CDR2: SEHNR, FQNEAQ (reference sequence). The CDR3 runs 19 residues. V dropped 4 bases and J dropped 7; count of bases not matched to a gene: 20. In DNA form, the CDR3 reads TGTGCCAGCAGCTCAACCCCCGGATCGGGAGCGGGGGGTACGAATGAGCAGTTCTTC. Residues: CASSSTPGSGAGGTNEQFF.

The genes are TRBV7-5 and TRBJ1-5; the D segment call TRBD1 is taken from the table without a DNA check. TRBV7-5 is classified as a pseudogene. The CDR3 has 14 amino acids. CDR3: CARSSTQGNQPQHF. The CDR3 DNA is TGTGCCAGAAGCTCAACTCAGGGCAATCAGCCCCAGCATTTT.

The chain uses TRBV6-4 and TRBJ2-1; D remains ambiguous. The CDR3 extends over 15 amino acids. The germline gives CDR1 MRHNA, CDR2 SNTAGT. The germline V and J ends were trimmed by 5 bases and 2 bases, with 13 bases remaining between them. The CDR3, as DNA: TGTGCCAGCAGTTCGAGCCCTCTTGCCTACAATGAGCAGTTCTTC. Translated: CASSSSPLAYNEQFF.

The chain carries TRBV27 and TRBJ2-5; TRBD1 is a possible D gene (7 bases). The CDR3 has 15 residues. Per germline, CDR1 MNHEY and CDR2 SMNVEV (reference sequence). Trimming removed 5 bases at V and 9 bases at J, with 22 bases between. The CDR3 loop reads CASSNSVTGTGAQYF. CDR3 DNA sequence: TGTGCCAGCAGTAATTCCGTGACAGGGACGGGGGCCCAGTACTTC.

The CDR3 loop is CAAVTNTEAFF. The CDR3 DNA sequence: TGTGCAGCAGTTACGAACACTGAAGCTTTCTTT. V is TRBV2 and J is TRBJ1-1; D not resolved. Germline V gene data show CDR1 as SNHLY and CDR2 as FYNNEI. This CDR3 has 11 residues. Looking up the rest from reference TRBV2 and TRBJ1-1 gives the full variable domain: EPEVTQTPSHQVTQMGQEVILRCVPISNHLYFYWYRQILGQKVEFLVSFYNNEISEKSEIFDDQFSVERPDGSNFTLKIRSTKLEDSAMYFCAAVTNTEAFFGQGTRLTVV.

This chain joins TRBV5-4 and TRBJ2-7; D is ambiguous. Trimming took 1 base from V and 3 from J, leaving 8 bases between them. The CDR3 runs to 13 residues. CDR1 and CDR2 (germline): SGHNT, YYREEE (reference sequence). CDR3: CASSLWDHYEQYF. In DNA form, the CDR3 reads TGTGCCAGCAGCTTGTGGGATCACTACGAGCAGTACTTC.

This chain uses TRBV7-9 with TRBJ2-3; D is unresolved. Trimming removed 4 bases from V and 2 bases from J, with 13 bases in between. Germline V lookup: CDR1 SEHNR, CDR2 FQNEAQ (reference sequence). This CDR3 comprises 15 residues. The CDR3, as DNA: TGTGCCAGCAGCTCCCCCGTGAGACCCACAGATACGCAGTATTTT. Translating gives CASSSPVRPTDTQYF.

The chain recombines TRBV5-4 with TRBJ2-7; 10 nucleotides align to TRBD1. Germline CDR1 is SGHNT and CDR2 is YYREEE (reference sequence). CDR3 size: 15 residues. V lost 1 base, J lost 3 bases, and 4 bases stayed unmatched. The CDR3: CASSLLGDRGYEQYF. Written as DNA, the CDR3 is TGTGCCAGCAGCTTGCTAGGGGACAGGGGCTACGAGCAGTACTTC.

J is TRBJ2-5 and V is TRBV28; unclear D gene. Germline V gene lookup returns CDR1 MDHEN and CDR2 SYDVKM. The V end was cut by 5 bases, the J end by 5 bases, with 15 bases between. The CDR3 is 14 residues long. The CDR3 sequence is CASSPPISPETQYF. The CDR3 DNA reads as TGTGCCAGCAGTCCCCCAATATCACCGGAGACCCAGTACTTC.

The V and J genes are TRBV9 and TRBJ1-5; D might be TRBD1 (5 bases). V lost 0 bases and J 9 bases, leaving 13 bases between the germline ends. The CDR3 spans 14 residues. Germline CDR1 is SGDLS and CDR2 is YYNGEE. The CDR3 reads CASSVGGANLPQHF. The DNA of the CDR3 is TGTGCCAGCAGCGTAGGGGGCGCCAACCTGCCCCAGCATTTT.

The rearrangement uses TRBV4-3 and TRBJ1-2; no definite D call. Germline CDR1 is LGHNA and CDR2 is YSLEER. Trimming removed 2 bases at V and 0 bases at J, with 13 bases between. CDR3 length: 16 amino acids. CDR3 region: CASSQHSQRANYGYTF. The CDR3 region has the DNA TGCGCCAGCAGCCAACACAGCCAAAGGGCTAACTATGGCTACACCTTC.

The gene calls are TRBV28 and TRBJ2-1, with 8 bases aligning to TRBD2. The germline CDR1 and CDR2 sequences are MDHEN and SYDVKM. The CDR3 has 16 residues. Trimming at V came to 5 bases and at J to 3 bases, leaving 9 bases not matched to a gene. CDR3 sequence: CASSQGYGGGYNEQFF. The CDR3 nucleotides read TGTGCCAGCAGTCAAGGCTACGGGGGGGGCTACAATGAGCAGTTCTTC.

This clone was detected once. CDR3: CATSPLEKFYGYTF. CDR3 sequence (DNA): TGTGCCACCAGCCCCCTAGAGAAATTCTATGGCTACACCTTC. The V call is TRBV15, the J call TRBJ1-2; the D is unclear. The V gene's germline CDR1 is LNHNV and CDR2 YYDKDF (reference sequence). This CDR3 comprises 14 residues. The V gene lost 5 bases and the J gene lost 4 bases, with 14 bases spanning the gap.

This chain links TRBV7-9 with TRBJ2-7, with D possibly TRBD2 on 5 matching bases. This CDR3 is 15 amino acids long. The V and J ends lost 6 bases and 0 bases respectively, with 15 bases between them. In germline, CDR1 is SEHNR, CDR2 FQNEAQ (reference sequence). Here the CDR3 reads CASRPRTGSSYEQYF. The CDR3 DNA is TGTGCCAGCAGACCCCGGACGGGGAGCTCCTACGAGCAGTACTTC.

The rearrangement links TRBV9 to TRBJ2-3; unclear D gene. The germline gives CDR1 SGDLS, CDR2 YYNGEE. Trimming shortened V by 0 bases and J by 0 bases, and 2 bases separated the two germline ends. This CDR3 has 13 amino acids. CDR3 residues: CASSVGSTDTQYF. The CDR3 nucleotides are TGTGCCAGCAGCGTAGGTAGCACAGATACGCAGTATTTT.

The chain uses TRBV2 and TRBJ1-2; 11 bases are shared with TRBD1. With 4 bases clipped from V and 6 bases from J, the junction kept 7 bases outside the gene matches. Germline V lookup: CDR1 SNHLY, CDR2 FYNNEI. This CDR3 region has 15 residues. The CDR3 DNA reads TGTGCCAGCAGTGCAGCCGGGACAGGGGGTCATGGCTACACCTTC. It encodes CASSAAGTGGHGYTF.

The CDR3 DNA follows: TGTGCCAGCAGCCCCTTAGGAAACACCGGGGAGCTGTTTTTT. Amino acid sequence: CASSPLGNTGELFF. The V call is TRBV11-1, the J call TRBJ2-2; unclear D gene. V lost 5 bases, J lost 2 bases, and 9 bases lay in between. This CDR3 has 14 residues. Germline V lookup: CDR1 SGHAT, CDR2 FQDESV (reference sequence). Together with reference TRBV11-1 and TRBJ2-2, the CDR3 gives the full variable domain: EAEVAQSPRYKITEKSQAVAFWCDPISGHATLYWYRQILGQGPELLVQFQDESVVDDSQLPKDRFSAERLKGVDSTLKIQPAELGDSAMYLCASSPLGNTGELFFGEGSRLTVL.

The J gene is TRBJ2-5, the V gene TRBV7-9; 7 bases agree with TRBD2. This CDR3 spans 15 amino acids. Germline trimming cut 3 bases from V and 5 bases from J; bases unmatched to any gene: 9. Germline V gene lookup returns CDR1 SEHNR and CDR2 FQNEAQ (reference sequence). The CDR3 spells CASSLVGLGGETQYF. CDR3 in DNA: TGTGCCAGCAGCTTGGTAGGACTAGGCGGGGAGACCCAGTACTTC.

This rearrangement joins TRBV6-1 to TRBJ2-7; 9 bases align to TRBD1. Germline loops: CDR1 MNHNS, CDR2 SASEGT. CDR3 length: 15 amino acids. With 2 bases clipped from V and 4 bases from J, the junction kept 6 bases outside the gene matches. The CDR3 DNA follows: TGTGCCAGCAGTGAATATGGACAGGGGAATTACGAGCAGTACTTC. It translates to CASSEYGQGNYEQYF.

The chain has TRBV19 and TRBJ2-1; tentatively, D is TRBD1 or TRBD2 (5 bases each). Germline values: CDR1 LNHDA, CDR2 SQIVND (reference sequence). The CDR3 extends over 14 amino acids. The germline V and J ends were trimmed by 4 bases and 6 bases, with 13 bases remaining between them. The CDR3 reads CASSTWDHSNEQFF. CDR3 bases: TGTGCCAGTAGTACCTGGGACCACTCCAATGAGCAGTTCTTC.

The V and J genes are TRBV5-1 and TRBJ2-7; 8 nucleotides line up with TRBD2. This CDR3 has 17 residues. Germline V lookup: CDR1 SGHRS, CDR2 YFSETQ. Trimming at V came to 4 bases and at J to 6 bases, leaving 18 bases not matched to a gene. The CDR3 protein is CASSPLLGGTAGGEQYF. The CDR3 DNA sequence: TGCGCCAGCAGCCCGCTGTTGGGCGGGACTGCGGGAGGCGAGCAGTACTTC.

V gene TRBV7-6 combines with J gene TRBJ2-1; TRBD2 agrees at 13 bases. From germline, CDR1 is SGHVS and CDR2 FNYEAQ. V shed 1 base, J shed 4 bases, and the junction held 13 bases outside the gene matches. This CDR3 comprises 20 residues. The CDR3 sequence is CASSLVVRQLAGGNYNEQFF. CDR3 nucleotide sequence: TGTGCCAGCAGCTTAGTGGTGCGGCAACTAGCGGGGGGGAATTACAATGAGCAGTTCTTC.

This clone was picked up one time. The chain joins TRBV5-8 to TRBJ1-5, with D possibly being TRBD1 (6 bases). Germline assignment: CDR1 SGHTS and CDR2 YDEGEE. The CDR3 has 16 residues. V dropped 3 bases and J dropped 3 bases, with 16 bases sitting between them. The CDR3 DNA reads TGTGCCAGCAGCTCCTTAGGGGGGTCTCTCAATCAGCCCCAGCATTTT. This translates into CASSSLGGSLNQPQHF.

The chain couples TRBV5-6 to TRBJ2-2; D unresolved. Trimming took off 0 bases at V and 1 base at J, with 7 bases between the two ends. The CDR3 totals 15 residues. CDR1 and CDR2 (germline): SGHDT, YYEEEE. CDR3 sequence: CASSLDTGNTGELFF. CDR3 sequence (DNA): TGTGCCAGCAGCTTGGACACGGGGAACACCGGGGAGCTGTTTTTT.

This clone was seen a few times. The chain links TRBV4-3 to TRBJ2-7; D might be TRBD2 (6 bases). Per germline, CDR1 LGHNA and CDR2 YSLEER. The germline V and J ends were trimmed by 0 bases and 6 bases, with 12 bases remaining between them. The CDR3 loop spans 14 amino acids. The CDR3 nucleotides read TGCGCCAGCAGCCAAGATGGCGGGGCGGGCGAGCAGTACTTC. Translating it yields CASSQDGGAGEQYF.

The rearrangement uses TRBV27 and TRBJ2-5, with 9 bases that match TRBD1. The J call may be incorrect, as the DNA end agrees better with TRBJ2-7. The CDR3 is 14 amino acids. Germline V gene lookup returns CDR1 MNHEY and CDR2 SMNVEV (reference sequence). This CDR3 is CASSFTTGGHEQYF. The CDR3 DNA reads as TGTGCCAGCAGTTTCACAACAGGGGGCCACGAGCAGTACTTC.